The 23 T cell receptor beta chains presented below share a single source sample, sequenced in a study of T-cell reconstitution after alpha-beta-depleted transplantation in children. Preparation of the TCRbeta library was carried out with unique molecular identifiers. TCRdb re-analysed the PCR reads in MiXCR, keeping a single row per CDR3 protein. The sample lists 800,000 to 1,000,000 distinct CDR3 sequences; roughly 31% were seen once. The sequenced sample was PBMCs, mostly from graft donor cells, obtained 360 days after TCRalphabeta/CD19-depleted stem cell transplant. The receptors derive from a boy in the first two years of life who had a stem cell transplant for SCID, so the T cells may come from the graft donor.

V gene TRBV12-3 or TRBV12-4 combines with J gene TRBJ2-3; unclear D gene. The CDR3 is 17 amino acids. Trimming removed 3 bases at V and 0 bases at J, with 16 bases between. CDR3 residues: CASSFPPSGSSTDTQYF. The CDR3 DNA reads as TGTGCCAGCAGTTTCCCTCCTTCGGGTTCTAGCACAGATACGCAGTATTTT.

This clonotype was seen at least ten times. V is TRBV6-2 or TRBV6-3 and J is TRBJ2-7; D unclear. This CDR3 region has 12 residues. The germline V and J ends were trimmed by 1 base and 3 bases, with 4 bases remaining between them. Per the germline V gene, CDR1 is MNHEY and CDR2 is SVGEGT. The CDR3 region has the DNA TGTGCCAGCAGTTACTTCAGCTACGAGCAGTACTTC. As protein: CASSYFSYEQYF.

The CDR3 loop reads CASSQDKRSGANYGYTF. The DNA for the CDR3 is TGCGCCAGCAGCCAAGATAAACGGTCTGGGGCTAACTATGGCTACACCTTC. The V and J genes are TRBV4-3 and TRBJ1-2; D remains unclear. Germline CDR1 LGHNA, CDR2 YSLEER. V lost 0 bases, J lost 0 bases, and 14 bases lay in between. The CDR3 length is 17 residues.

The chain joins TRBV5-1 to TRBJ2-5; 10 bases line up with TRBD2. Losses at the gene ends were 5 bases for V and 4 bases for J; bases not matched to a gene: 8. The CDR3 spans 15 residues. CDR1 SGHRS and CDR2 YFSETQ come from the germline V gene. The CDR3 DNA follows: TGCGCCAGCAGATCTAGCGGGGGAGAGGGAGAGACCCAGTACTTC. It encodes CASRSSGGEGETQYF.

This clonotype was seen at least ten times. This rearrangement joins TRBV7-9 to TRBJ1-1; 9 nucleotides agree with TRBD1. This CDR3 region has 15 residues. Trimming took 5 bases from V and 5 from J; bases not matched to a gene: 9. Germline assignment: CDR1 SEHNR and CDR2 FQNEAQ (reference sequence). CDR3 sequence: CASSPGQGLRTEAFF. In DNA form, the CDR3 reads TGTGCCAGCAGCCCGGGACAGGGCCTTCGGACTGAAGCTTTCTTT.

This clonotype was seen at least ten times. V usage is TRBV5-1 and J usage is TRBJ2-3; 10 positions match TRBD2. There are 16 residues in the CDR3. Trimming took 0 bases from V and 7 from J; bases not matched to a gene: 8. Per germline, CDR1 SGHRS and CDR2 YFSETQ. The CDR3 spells CASSLVQRGGQNTQYF. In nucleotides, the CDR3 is TGCGCCAGCAGCTTGGTCCAGCGGGGGGGCCAGAATACGCAGTATTTT.

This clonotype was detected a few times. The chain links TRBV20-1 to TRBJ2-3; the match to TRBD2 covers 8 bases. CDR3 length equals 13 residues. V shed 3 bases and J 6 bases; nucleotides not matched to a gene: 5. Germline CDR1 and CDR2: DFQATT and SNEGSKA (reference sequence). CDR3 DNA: TGCAGTGCTAGCAGGACTAGCTGGGATACGCAGTATTTT. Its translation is CSASRTSWDTQYF.

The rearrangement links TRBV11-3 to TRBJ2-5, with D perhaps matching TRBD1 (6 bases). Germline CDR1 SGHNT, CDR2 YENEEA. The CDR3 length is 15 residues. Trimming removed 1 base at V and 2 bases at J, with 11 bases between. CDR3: CASSLGVDSQETQYF. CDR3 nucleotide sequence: TGTGCCAGCAGCTTAGGCGTGGACAGTCAAGAGACCCAGTACTTC.

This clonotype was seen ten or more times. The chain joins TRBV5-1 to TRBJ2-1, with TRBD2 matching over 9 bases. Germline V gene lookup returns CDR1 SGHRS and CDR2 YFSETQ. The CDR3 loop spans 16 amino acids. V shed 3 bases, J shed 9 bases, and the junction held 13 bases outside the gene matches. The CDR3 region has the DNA TGCGCCAGCAGCTCGGTACCCGGGACTAGCTCAACTGAGCAGTTCTTC. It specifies CASSSVPGTSSTEQFF.

DNA of the CDR3: TGTGCCACCTTGCGGGGGCCTACAGATACGCAGTATTTT. Protein product: CATLRGPTDTQYF. The genes are TRBV10-3 and TRBJ2-3, with D maybe TRBD2 (7 bases). Germline values: CDR1 ENHRY, CDR2 SYGVKD. The V gene lost 10 bases and the J gene lost 3 bases, with 14 bases spanning the gap. The length of the CDR3 is 13 residues.

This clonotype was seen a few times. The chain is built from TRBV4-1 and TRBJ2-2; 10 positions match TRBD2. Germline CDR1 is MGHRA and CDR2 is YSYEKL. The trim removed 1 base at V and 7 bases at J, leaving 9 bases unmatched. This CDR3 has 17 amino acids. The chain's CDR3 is CASSQGWGTSEGGELFF. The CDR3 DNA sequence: TGCGCCAGCAGCCAAGGGTGGGGGACTAGCGAGGGCGGGGAGCTGTTTTTT.

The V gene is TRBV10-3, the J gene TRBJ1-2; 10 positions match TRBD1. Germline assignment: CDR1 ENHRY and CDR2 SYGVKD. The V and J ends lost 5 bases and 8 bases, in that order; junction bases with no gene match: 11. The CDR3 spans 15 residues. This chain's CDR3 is CAISSTGTGDRGYTF. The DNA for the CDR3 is TGTGCCATCAGTTCCACCGGGACAGGGGATCGGGGCTACACCTTC.

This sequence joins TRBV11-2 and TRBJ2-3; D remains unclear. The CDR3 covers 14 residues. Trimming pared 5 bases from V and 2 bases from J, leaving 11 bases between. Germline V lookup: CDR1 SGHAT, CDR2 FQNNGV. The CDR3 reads CASSRSKPTDTQYF. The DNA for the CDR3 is TGTGCCAGCAGCCGGTCTAAACCCACAGATACGCAGTATTTT.

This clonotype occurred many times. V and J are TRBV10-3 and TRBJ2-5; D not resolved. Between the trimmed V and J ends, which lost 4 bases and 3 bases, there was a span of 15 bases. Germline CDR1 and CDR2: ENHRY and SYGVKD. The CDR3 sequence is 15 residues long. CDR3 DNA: TGTGCCATCAGTGTGTCCTTAATCCCTGAAGAGACCCAGTACTTC. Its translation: CAISVSLIPEETQYF.

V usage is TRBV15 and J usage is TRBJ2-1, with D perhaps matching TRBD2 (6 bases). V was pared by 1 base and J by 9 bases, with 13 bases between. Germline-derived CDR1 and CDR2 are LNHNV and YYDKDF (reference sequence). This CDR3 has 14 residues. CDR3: CATSRGQGGGEQFF. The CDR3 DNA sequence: TGTGCCACCAGCAGAGGCCAGGGAGGAGGTGAGCAGTTCTTC. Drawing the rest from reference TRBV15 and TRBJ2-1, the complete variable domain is DAMVIQNPRYQVTQFGKPVTLSCSQTLNHNVMYWYQQKSSQAPKLLFHYYDKDFNNEADTPDNFQSRRPNTSFCFLDIRSPGLGDTAMYLCATSRGQGGGEQFFGPGTRLTVL.

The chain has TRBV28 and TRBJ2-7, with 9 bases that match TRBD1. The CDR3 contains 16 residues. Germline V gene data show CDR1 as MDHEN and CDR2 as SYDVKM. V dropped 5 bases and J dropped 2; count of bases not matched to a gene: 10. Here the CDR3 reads CASSPGQGRATYEQYF. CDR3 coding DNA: TGTGCCAGCAGTCCGGGACAGGGTCGGGCGACCTACGAGCAGTACTTC.

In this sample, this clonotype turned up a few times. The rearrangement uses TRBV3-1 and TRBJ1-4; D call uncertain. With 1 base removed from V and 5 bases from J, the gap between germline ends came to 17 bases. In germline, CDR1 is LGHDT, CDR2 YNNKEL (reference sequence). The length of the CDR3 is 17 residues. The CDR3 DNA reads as TGTGCCAGCAGCCAAGTCCCCCAGAAGGAGGAAAATGAAAAACTGTTTTTT. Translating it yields CASSQVPQKEENEKLFF. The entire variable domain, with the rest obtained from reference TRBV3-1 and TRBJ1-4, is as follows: DTAVSQTPKYLVTQMGNDKSIKCEQNLGHDTMYWYKQDSKKFLKIMFSYNNKELIINETVPNRFSPKSPDKAHLNLHINSLELGDSAVYFCASSQVPQKEENEKLFFGSGTQLSVL.

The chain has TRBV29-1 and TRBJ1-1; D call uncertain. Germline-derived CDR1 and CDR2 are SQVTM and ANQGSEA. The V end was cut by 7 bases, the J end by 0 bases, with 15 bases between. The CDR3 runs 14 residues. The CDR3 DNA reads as TGCAGCGGATGCACATCAAGGGTGAACACTGAAGCTTTCTTT. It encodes CSGCTSRVNTEAFF.

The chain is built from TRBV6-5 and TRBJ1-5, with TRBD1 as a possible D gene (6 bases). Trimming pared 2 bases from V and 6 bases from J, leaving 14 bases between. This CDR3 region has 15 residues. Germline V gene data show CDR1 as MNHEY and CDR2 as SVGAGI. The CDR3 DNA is TGTGCCAGCAGTTACCCGTGGGGGCTTGGTCAGCCCCAGCATTTT. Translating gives CASSYPWGLGQPQHF.

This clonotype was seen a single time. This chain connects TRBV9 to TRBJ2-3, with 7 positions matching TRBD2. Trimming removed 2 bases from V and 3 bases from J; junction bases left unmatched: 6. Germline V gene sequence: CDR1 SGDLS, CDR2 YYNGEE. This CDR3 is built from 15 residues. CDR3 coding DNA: TGTGCCAGCAGCGTCCGGGGGAGGGTGACAGATACGCAGTATTTT. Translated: CASSVRGRVTDTQYF.

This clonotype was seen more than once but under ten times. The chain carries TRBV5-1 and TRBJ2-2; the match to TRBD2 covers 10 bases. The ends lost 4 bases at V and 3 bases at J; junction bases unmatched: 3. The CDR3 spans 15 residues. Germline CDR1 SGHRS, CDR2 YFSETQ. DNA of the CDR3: TGCGCCAGCAGCCGGACTAGCGGTTACACCGGGGAGCTGTTTTTT. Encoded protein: CASSRTSGYTGELFF.

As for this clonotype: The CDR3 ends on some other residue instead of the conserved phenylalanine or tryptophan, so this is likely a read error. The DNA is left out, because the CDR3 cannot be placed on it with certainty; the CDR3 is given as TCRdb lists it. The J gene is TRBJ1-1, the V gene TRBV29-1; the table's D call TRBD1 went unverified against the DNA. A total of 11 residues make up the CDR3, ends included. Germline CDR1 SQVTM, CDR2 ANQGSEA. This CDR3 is CSVDVNGGTTV.

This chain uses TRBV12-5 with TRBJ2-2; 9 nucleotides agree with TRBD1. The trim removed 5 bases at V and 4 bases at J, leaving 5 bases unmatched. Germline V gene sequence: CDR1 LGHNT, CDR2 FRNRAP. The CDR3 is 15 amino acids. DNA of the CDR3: TGTGCTAGTGGTGGACAGGGGATTGGCACCGGGGAGCTGTTTTTT. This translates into CASGGQGIGTGELFF.